Listed below are T cell receptor beta chains from one sample, sequenced in a study of blood T cells in healthy people across ages. TCRdb itself ran the 5' RACE reads through MiXCR, one entry per CDR3 protein. The sample records hundreds of thousands of distinct CDR3 sequences, over 40% being singletons. Input material: blood. These receptors came from a woman aged 80 or over in good health. CDR3s include the opening cysteine and the closing phenylalanine or tryptophan. D genes are given only for firm matches. Size values are once, few and many counts, or a class for expanded clones, and some rows have none.

j_gene | d_gene | v_gene | abundance | CDR3aa | CDR3nt
TRBJ2-2 | TRBD1 | TRBV25-1 | - | CASSAYRGNTGELFF | TGTGCCAGCAGTGCTTACAGGGGGAACACCGGGGAGCTGTTTTTT
TRBJ2-1 | - | TRBV12-3/TRBV12-4 | many | CASSLSRQFF | TGTGCCAGCAGTTTATCCCGGCAGTTCTTC
TRBJ2-7 | TRBD2 | TRBV4-1 | - | CASSHDPSGSYEQYF | TGCGCCAGCAGCCATGACCCTAGCGGCTCCTACGAGCAGTACTTC
TRBJ2-3 | TRBD2 | TRBV6-4 | many | CASSESSGANTQYF | TGTGCCAGCAGTGAGTCTAGCGGGGCGAATACGCAGTATTTT
TRBJ2-5 | TRBD1 | TRBV12-3/TRBV12-4 | - | CASSRRGQAVIGEQYF | TGTGCCAGCAGTCGCCGGGGACAGGCTGTGATAGGTGAGCAGTACTTC
TRBJ2-2 | - | TRBV5-1 | - | CASSASTFLNAGELFF | TGCGCCAGCAGTGCCTCAACTTTCCTGAACGCCGGGGAGCTGTTTTTT
TRBJ2-5 | - | TRBV9 | few | CASSVVPGVQETQYF | TGTGCCAGCAGCGTGGTCCCTGGGGTCCAAGAGACCCAGTACTTC
TRBJ2-7 | - | TRBV4-3 | - | CASSQYRSGIYEQYF | TGCGCCAGCAGCCAATACAGGAGTGGAATCTACGAGCAGTACTTC
TRBJ1-2 | - | TRBV28 | many | CASRGAGENYGYTF | TGTGCCAGCAGGGGTGCCGGGGAAAACTATGGCTACACCTTC
TRBJ2-6 | - | TRBV27 | many | CASSPRLSVNVLTF | TGTGCCAGCAGTCCCCGGCTTTCCGTCAACGTCCTGACTTTC
TRBJ2-3 | TRBD2 | TRBV12-3/TRBV12-4 | - | CASRPSGGRADTQYF | TGTGCCAGCAGACCTAGCGGGGGGCGAGCAGATACGCAGTATTTT
TRBJ1-6 | - | TRBV18 | - | CASSPTQGSPLHF | TGTGCCAGCTCACCAACCCAGGGTTCACCCCTCCACTTT
TRBJ2-5 | - | TRBV12-5 | - | CASGVSSGSSQYF | TGTGCTAGTGGTGTGAGTTCAGGCTCCTCCCAGTACTTC
TRBJ2-7 | - | TRBV25-1 | - | CASSEEGPPGAQYF | TGTGCCAGCAGTGAAGAGGGTCCACCGGGGGCCCAGTACTTC
TRBJ2-3 | - | TRBV4-2 | - | CASSQWAWGTDTQYF | TGTGCCAGCAGCCAGTGGGCGTGGGGCACAGATACGCAGTATTTT
TRBJ2-1 | TRBD1 | TRBV29-1 | - | CSVVMGQGYNEQFF | TGCAGCGTGGTCATGGGACAGGGGTACAATGAGCAGTTCTTC
TRBJ2-5 | - | TRBV18 | many | CASSPVTGQETQYF | TGTGCCAGCTCACCAGTTACGGGACAAGAGACCCAGTACTTC